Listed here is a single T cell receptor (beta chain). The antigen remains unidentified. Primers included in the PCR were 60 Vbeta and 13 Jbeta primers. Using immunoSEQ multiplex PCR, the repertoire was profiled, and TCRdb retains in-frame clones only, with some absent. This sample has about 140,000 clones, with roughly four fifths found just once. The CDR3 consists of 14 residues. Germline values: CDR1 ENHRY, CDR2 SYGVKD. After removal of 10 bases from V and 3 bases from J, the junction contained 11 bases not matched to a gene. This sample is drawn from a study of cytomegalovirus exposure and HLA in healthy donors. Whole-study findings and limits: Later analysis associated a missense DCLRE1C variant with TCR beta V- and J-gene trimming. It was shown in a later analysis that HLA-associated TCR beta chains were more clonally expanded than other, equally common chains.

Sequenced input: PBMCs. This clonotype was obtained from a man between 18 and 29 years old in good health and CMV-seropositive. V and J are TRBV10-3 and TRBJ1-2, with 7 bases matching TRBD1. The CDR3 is CATRSGGPDYGYTF. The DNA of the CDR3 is TGTGCCACACGATCAGGGGGGCCGGACTATGGCTACACCTTC.